Listed here are 31 T cell receptor beta chains from one sample, sequenced in a study of blood T cell repertoires in COVID-19. Assay: immunoSEQ multiplex PCR; the TCRdb copy retains only in-frame clones and omits some. Of roughly 400,000 clones in the sample, 88% are singletons; the top ten hold approximately 1.5%. The sample comprised PBMCs or T cells enriched from blood (not recorded which). These receptors all come from a woman under 30 who had been exposed to COVID-19.

The rearrangement uses TRBV5-1 and TRBJ1-4, with a tentative D call TRBD1 (6 bases). The germline gives CDR1 SGHRS, CDR2 YFSETQ. The V gene lost 4 bases and the J gene lost 7 bases, with 17 bases spanning the gap. The CDR3 runs 15 residues. This CDR3 reads CASSPSGGPGEKLFF. The DNA for the CDR3 is TGCGCCAGCAGCCCATCGGGGGGGCCCGGTGAAAAACTGTTTTTT.

The chain uses TRBV21-1 and TRBJ2-1; the table's D call, TRBD1, has no DNA check behind it. TRBV21-1 corresponds to a pseudogene. This CDR3 comprises 16 residues. The CDR3 DNA reads TGTGCCAGCACCTTCAAACGGGACAGGGGCCACAATGAGCAGTTCTTC. Translating it yields CASTFKRDRGHNEQFF.

The chain couples TRBV19 to TRBJ1-2; D perhaps matches TRBD1 (5 bases). This CDR3 is built from 13 residues. The germline V and J ends were trimmed by 11 bases and 0 bases, with 13 bases remaining between them. Germline CDR1 LNHDA, CDR2 SQIVND (reference sequence). The CDR3 coding sequence is TGTGCCTCAGAGGCGGGGGCTAACTATGGCTACACCTTC. This sequence encodes CASEAGANYGYTF.

This chain links TRBV7-6 with TRBJ2-3; TRBD2 might be the D (5 bases). Per the germline V gene, CDR1 is SGHVS and CDR2 is FNYEAQ. The length of the CDR3 is 15 residues. Between the trimmed V and J ends, which lost 1 base and 2 bases, there was a span of 10 bases. The CDR3 DNA is TGTGCCAGCAGCTTAGTCGGGATCAACACAGATACGCAGTATTTT. Its translation is CASSLVGINTDTQYF.

This chain joins TRBV3-1 (or the pseudogene TRBV3-2) and TRBJ2-6; a weak D match, TRBD1 (5 bases). CDR3 length: 16 residues. Germline CDR1 LGHDT, CDR2 YNNKEL (reference sequence). The V end lost 4 bases, the J end lost 1 base, and 11 bases lay between the germline ends. The CDR3 protein is CASSPPNRSGANVLTF. The CDR3 DNA follows: TGTGCCAGCAGCCCACCGAACAGGTCTGGGGCCAACGTCCTGACTTTC.

This rearrangement joins TRBV3-1 (or the pseudogene TRBV3-2) to TRBJ2-2, with 8 bases matching TRBD2. After removal of 4 bases from V and 4 bases from J, the junction contained 11 bases not matched to a gene. This CDR3 spans 17 amino acids. In germline, CDR1 is LGHDT, CDR2 YNNKEL (reference sequence). The CDR3 DNA sequence: TGTGCCAGCAGCCCCCTTAGGGGAGCGGGGGTCACCGGGGAGCTGTTTTTT. Protein: CASSPLRGAGVTGELFF.

The J gene is TRBJ1-2, the V gene TRBV2; 9 positions agree with TRBD1. Germline V lookup: CDR1 SNHLY, CDR2 FYNNEI. With V trimmed by 4 bases and J by 9 bases, 9 bases remained unmatched. There are 14 residues in the CDR3. The CDR3 DNA follows: TGTGCCAGCAGTGCCACAGGGGGCAGGTCGAGCTACACCTTC. Protein sequence: CASSATGGRSSYTF.

This chain uses TRBV5-1 with TRBJ1-4; 8 nucleotides align to TRBD1. Germline V gene data show CDR1 as SGHRS and CDR2 as YFSETQ. The CDR3 sequence is 16 residues long. V trimming: 4 bases; J trimming: 0 bases; junction bases outside the gene matches: 5. CDR3 coding DNA: TGCGCCAGCAGCCCGGGACAGGCTACAACTAATGAAAAACTGTTTTTT. Protein product: CASSPGQATTNEKLFF.

This chain uses TRBV4-2 with TRBJ2-5; D perhaps matches TRBD2 (6 bases). Per germline, CDR1 LGHNA and CDR2 YNFKEQ. The CDR3 contains 15 residues. The V end lost 0 bases, the J end lost 4 bases, and 12 bases lay between the germline ends. Here the CDR3 reads CASSQDSGGGETQYF. The CDR3 bases are TGTGCCAGCAGCCAAGATTCCGGGGGAGGAGAGACCCAGTACTTC.

The rearrangement joins TRBV7-2 to TRBJ1-3; unclear D gene. Germline loops: CDR1 SGHTA, CDR2 FQGNSA. The V and J ends lost 0 bases and 0 bases respectively, with 18 bases between them. CDR3 length equals 19 residues. CDR3 sequence reads: CASSLAVHGRRPSGNTIYF. The DNA of the CDR3 is TGTGCCAGCAGCTTAGCGGTTCATGGCAGGCGTCCCTCTGGAAACACCATATATTTT.

The chain recombines TRBV10-3 with TRBJ1-5; 7 positions agree with TRBD1. CDR1 and CDR2 (germline): ENHRY, SYGVKD. V was clipped by 2 bases and J by 4 bases; unmatched bases: 11. The CDR3 is 17 amino acids. CDR3 loop: CAISETRTGIGNQPQHF. The CDR3 DNA is TGTGCCATCAGTGAGACAAGGACAGGCATCGGGAATCAGCCCCAGCATTTT.

For this clone: This sample also contains other DNA sequences that code for the same CDR3. The rearrangement uses TRBV28 and TRBJ1-2; TRBD1 is a possible D gene (5 bases). The CDR3 covers 13 residues. The germline CDR1 and CDR2 sequences are MDHEN and SYDVKM. Trimming cost V 2 bases and J 2 bases, with 6 bases left between them. This CDR3 reads CASSLRGNYGYTF. The CDR3, as DNA: TGTGCCAGCAGTTTAAGGGGAAACTATGGCTACACCTTC.

V gene TRBV5-5 combines with J gene TRBJ1-3, with D perhaps matching TRBD1 (5 bases). The CDR3 spans 14 residues. Germline CDR1 and CDR2: SGHKS and YYEKEE (reference sequence). V shed 3 bases and J shed 0 bases, with 7 bases lying between them. CDR3 sequence: CASSWDFSGNTIYF. The DNA of the CDR3 is TGTGCCAGCAGCTGGGACTTCTCTGGAAACACCATATATTTT.

The chain combines TRBV28 with TRBJ1-2; weak D call: TRBD1 (5 bases). CDR1 is MDHEN, CDR2 SYDVKM, per germline. The CDR3 consists of 14 residues. Trimming stripped 7 bases from V and 2 bases from J, with 14 bases between. The CDR3 nucleotides are TGTGCCAGCACCGAGTTGGCAGGGAACTATGGCTACACCTTC. The encoded protein is CASTELAGNYGYTF.

J is TRBJ2-3 and V is TRBV6-5; 10 nucleotides agree with TRBD2. V trimming: 4 bases; J trimming: 2 bases; junction bases outside the gene matches: 6. The V gene's germline CDR1 is MNHEY and CDR2 SVGAGI. This CDR3 contains 16 residues. CDR3 nucleotides: TGTGCCAGCAGTTTCTTAGCGGGGGGCCCCACAGATACGCAGTATTTT. It yields the protein CASSFLAGGPTDTQYF.

J is TRBJ1-6 and V is TRBV5-5, with a possible D match to TRBD1 (5 bases). This CDR3 is 16 amino acids long. Germline V gene data show CDR1 as SGHKS and CDR2 as YYEKEE (reference sequence). The ends were cut back, 6 bases at V and 0 bases at J, with 13 bases in the middle. CDR3 amino acids: CASISGVSSYNSPLHF. The CDR3 coding sequence is TGTGCCAGCATCTCGGGGGTGAGCTCCTATAATTCACCCCTCCACTTT.

This sequence joins TRBV7-9 and TRBJ2-1; maybe TRBD2 (5 bases). The CDR3 consists of 13 residues. V lost 5 bases and J lost 0, with 5 bases in between. The V gene's germline CDR1 is SEHNR and CDR2 FQNEAQ (reference sequence). In nucleotides, the CDR3 is TGTGCCAGCAGCGGGAGCTCCTACAATGAGCAGTTCTTC. Encoded protein: CASSGSSYNEQFF.

The chain couples TRBV27 to TRBJ1-4, with TRBD1 matching 10 bases. Germline V CDR1 and CDR2: MNHEY, SMNVEV (reference sequence). V was clipped by 4 bases and J by 7 bases; unmatched bases: 6. The CDR3 runs to 15 residues. The chain's CDR3 is CASSSLGTGAEKLFF. The CDR3 nucleotides read TGTGCCAGCAGTTCCCTAGGGACAGGGGCTGAAAAACTGTTTTTT. Drawing the rest from reference TRBV27 and TRBJ1-4, the complete variable domain is EAQVTQNPRYLITVTGKKLTVTCSQNMNHEYMSWYRQDPGLGLRQIYYSMNVEVTDKGDVPEGYKVSRKEKRNFPLILESPSPNQTSLYFCASSSLGTGAEKLFFGSGTQLSVL.

The chain has TRBV7-2 and TRBJ2-2, with D tentatively TRBD2 (5 bases). V was cut by 5 bases and J by 0 bases, with 13 bases left in between. The germline V gene encodes CDR1 SGHTA and CDR2 FQGNSA. This CDR3 region has 16 residues. The CDR3 reads CASSRPGLANTGELFF. In nucleotides, the CDR3 is TGTGCCAGCAGCCGCCCTGGACTCGCGAACACCGGGGAGCTGTTTTTT.

Worth noting for this clone: Other DNA sequences in the sample encode the same CDR3. V and J are TRBV9 and TRBJ2-7; 12 bases fit TRBD2. V lost 3 bases, J lost 1 base, and 2 bases stayed unmatched. The CDR3 contains 15 residues. The germline V gene encodes CDR1 SGDLS and CDR2 YYNGEE. As DNA, the CDR3 is TGTGCCAGCAGCGCGACTAGCGGGAGTTCCTACGAGCAGTACTTC. This translates into CASSATSGSSYEQYF. Together with reference TRBV9 and TRBJ2-7, the CDR3 gives the full variable domain: DSGVTQTPKHLITATGQRVTLRCSPRSGDLSVYWYQQSLDQGLQFLIQYYNGEERAKGNILERFSAQQFPDLHSELNLSSLELGDSALYFCASSATSGSSYEQYFGPGTRLTVT.

This chain links TRBV5-1 with TRBJ2-5, with TRBD1 matching over 7 bases. This CDR3 region has 15 residues. Germline-derived CDR1 and CDR2 are SGHRS and YFSETQ. V dropped 3 bases and J dropped 3; count of bases not matched to a gene: 8. The CDR3 DNA reads as TGCGCCAGCAGCTCCACGACGGGACAGAAAGAGACCCAGTACTTC. This encodes CASSSTTGQKETQYF.

This chain joins TRBV12-3 or TRBV12-4 and TRBJ2-1, with D possibly TRBD1 on 6 matching bases. This CDR3 contains 12 residues. V was pared by 3 bases and J by 8 bases, with 8 bases between. CDR3 amino acids: CASSFNRDEQFF. In DNA, the CDR3 is TGTGCCAGCAGTTTCAACAGGGATGAGCAGTTCTTC.

The chain employs TRBV5-6 and TRBJ2-7; D gene unclear. The V end was cut by 0 bases, the J end by 3 bases, with 7 bases between. CDR1 and CDR2 (germline): SGHDT, YYEEEE. The CDR3 totals 13 residues. CDR3 DNA sequence: TGTGCCAGCAGCTTGGGTTGGCTCTACGAGCAGTACTTC. Amino acids: CASSLGWLYEQYF.

V usage is TRBV5-1 and J usage is TRBJ1-3; 8 nucleotides align to TRBD1. The V gene end was trimmed by 3 bases and the J gene end by 1 base; junction bases not matched to a gene: 9. CDR3 length: 17 residues. Germline V gene data show CDR1 as SGHRS and CDR2 as YFSETQ. The CDR3, as DNA: TGCGCCAGCAGCTCCGGGGACAGGATAGCTTCTGGAAACACCATATATTTT. Its translation: CASSSGDRIASGNTIYF.

The rearrangement links TRBV7-9 to TRBJ2-7; D may be TRBD1 (5 bases). Germline loops: CDR1 SEHNR, CDR2 FQNEAQ (reference sequence). This CDR3 is 14 amino acids long. V lost 2 bases and J lost 7, with 15 bases in between. Here the CDR3 reads CASSLTQGTEEQYF. The CDR3 DNA is TGTGCCAGCAGCTTAACGCAGGGAACGGAAGAGCAGTACTTC.

This clone was seen once. CDR3 nucleotides: TGTGCCAGCAGCCCAAGAGGTGGAGGAGTTTACAATGAGCAGTTCTTC. It translates to CASSPRGGGVYNEQFF. The chain joins TRBV7-2 to TRBJ2-1, with a tentative D call TRBD2 (5 bases). Trimming left V 5 bases short and J 4 bases short, with 18 bases between. Germline V gives CDR1 SGHTA, CDR2 FQGNSA. This CDR3 comprises 16 residues.

J is TRBJ1-6 and V is TRBV19; D gene unclear. This CDR3 region has 13 residues. CDR1 is LNHDA and CDR2 is SQIVND in the germline V gene (reference sequence). Trimming took off 3 bases at V and 9 bases at J, with 9 bases between the two ends. The CDR3 spells CASSIPTVSPLHF. In DNA, the CDR3 is TGTGCCAGTAGTATCCCAACAGTTTCACCCCTCCACTTT.

The chain carries TRBV28 and TRBJ1-1; D might be TRBD1 (5 bases). V dropped 4 bases and J dropped 9 bases, with 12 bases sitting between them. The CDR3 runs 12 residues. The germline V gene has CDR1 MDHEN and CDR2 SYDVKM. The CDR3 bases are TGTGCCAGCAGTTCCCCAGGGAGGCAAGCTTTCTTT. Encoded protein: CASSSPGRQAFF.

V usage is TRBV15 and J usage is TRBJ1-5; weak D call: TRBD1 (6 bases). Germline lookup yields CDR1 LNHNV and CDR2 YYDKDF (reference sequence). V was trimmed by 8 bases and J by 5 bases, leaving 13 bases between them. The CDR3 sequence is 13 residues long. CDR3 bases: TGTGCCACCTCCCCAGGGGATTATCAGCCCCAGCATTTT. It yields the protein CATSPGDYQPQHF.

V and J are TRBV9 and TRBJ1-6; D call uncertain. CDR3 length equals 15 residues. V lost 1 base to trimming and J lost 7 bases, with 12 bases between them. Germline-derived CDR1 and CDR2 are SGDLS and YYNGEE. In DNA, the CDR3 is TGTGCCAGCAGCGTATACGGGTCGGGGAATTCACCCCTCCACTTT. This sequence encodes CASSVYGSGNSPLHF.

The CDR3 sequence: CASSQAGGPGNEQFF. For the CDR3, the DNA is TGTGCCAGCAGCCAAGCGGGAGGGCCAGGGAATGAGCAGTTCTTC. The chain joins TRBV14 to TRBJ2-1; 8 nucleotides align to TRBD2. Unmatched junction bases numbered 6, after V lost 1 base and J lost 7 bases. Per the germline V gene, CDR1 is SGHDN and CDR2 is FVKESK. This CDR3 has 15 amino acids.